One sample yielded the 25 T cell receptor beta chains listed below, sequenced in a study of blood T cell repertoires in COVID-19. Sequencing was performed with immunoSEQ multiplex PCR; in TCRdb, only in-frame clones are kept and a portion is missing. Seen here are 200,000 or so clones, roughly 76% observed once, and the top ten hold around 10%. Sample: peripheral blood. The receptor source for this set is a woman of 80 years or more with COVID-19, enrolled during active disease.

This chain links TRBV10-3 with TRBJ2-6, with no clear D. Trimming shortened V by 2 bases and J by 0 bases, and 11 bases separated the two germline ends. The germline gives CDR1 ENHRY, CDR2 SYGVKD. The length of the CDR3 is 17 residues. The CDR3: CAISEVLVASGANVLTF. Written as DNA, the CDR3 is TGTGCCATCAGTGAGGTCCTAGTGGCCTCTGGGGCCAACGTCCTGACTTTC.

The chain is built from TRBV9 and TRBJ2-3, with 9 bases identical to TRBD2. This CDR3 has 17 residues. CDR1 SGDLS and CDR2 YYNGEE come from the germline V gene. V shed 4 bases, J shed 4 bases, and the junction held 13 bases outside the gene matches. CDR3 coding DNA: TGTGCCAGCAGCCCCCGACGGAATAGCGGGAGACCAGATACGCAGTATTTT. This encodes CASSPRRNSGRPDTQYF.

The CDR3 nucleotides are TGTGCCAGCTCACCCCTCGGACTAGACCCTTCCTACAATGAGCAGTTCTTC. Protein sequence: CASSPLGLDPSYNEQFF. The V gene is TRBV18, the J gene TRBJ2-1; TRBD2 agrees at 7 bases. Trimming took 3 bases from V and 1 from J; bases not matched to a gene: 9. The CDR3 has 17 residues. Germline-derived CDR1 and CDR2 are KGHSH and LQKENI.

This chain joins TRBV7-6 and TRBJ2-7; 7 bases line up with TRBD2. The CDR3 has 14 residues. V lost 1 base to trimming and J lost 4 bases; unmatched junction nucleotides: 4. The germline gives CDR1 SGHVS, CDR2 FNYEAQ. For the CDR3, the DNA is TGTGCCAGCAGCTTAGGGGGGGGTCTATACGAGCAGTACTTC. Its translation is CASSLGGGLYEQYF.

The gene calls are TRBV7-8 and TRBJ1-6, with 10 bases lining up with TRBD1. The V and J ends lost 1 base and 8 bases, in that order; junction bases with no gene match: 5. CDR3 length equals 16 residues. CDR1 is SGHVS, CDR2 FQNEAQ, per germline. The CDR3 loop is CASSLEGTGVYSPLHF. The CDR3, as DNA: TGTGCCAGCAGCTTAGAGGGGACAGGGGTTTATTCACCCCTCCACTTT. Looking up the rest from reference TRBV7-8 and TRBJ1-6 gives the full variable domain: GAGVSQSPRYKVAKRGQDVALRCDPISGHVSLFWYQQALGQGPEFLTYFQNEAQLDKSGLPSDRFFAERPEGSVSTLKIQRTQQEDSAVYLCASSLEGTGVYSPLHFGNGTRLTVT.

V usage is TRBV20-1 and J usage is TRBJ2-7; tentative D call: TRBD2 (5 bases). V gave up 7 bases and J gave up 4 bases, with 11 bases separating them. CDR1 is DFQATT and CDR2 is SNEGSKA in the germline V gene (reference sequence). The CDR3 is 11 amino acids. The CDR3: CSVVGDYEQYF. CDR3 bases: TGCAGTGTGGTGGGAGATTACGAGCAGTACTTC.

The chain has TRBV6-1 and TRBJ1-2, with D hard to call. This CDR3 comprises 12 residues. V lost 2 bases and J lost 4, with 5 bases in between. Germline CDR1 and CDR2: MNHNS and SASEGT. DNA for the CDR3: TGTGCCAGCAGTGAACTCAGCTATGGCTACACCTTC. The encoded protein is CASSELSYGYTF.

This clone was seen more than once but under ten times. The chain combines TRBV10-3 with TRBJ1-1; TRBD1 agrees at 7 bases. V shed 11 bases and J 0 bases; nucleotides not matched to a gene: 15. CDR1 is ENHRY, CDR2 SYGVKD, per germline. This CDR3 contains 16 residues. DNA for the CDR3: TGTGCCGCATCCGGGACAGTCTCTCCCATGAACACTGAAGCTTTCTTT. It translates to CAASGTVSPMNTEAFF.

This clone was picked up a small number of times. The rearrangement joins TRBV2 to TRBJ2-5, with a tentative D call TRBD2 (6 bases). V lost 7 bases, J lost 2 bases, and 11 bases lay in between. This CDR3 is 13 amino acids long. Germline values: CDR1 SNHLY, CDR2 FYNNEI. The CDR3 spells CASIGSGQETQYF. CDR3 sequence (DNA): TGTGCCAGCATAGGTAGCGGACAAGAGACCCAGTACTTC.

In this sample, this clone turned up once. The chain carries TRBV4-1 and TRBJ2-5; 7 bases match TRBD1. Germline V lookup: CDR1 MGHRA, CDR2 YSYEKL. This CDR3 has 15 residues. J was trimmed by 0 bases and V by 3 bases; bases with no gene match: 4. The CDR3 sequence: CASSQTGWDQETQYF. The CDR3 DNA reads TGCGCCAGCAGCCAGACAGGGTGGGACCAAGAGACCCAGTACTTC.

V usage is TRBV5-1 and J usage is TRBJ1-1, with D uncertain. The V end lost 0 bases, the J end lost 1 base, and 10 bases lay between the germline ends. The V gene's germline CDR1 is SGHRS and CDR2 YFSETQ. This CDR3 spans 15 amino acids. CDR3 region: CASSLDNPQNTEAFF. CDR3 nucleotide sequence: TGCGCCAGCAGCTTGGACAACCCACAGAACACTGAAGCTTTCTTT.

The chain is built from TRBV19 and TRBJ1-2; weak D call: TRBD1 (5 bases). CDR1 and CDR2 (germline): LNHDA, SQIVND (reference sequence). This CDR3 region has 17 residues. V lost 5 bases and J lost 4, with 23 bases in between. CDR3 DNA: TGTGCCAGTAGTCTCCCCCTGGGGCAGGCCGGCGGCTATGGCTACACCTTC. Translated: CASSLPLGQAGGYGYTF. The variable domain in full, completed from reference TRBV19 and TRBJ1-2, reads DGGITQSPKYLFRKEGQNVTLSCEQNLNHDAMYWYRQDPGQGLRLIYYSQIVNDFQKGDIAEGYSVSREKKESFPLTVTSAQKNPTAFYLCASSLPLGQAGGYGYTFGSGTRLTVV.

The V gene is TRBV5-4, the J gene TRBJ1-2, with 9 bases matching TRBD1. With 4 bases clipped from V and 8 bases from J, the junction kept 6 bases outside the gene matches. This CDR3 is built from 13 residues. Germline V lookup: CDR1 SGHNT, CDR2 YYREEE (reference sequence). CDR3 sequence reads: CASSRGQGGGYTF. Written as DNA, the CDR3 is TGTGCCAGCAGCAGGGGACAGGGCGGGGGCTACACCTTC.

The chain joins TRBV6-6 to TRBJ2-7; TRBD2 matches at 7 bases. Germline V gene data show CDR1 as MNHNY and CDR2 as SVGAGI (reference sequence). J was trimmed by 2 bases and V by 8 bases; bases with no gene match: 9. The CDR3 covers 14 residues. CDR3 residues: CASLRQGGAYEQYF. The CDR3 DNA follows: TGTGCCAGCTTGCGTCAGGGAGGGGCCTACGAGCAGTACTTC.

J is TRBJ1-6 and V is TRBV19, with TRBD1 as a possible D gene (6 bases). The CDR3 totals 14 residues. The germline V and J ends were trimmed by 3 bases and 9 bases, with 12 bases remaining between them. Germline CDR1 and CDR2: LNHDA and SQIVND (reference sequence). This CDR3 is CASSIGQGFSPLHF. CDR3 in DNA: TGTGCCAGTAGTATTGGTCAGGGGTTTTCACCCCTCCACTTT. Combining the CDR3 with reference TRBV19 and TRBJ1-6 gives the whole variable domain DGGITQSPKYLFRKEGQNVTLSCEQNLNHDAMYWYRQDPGQGLRLIYYSQIVNDFQKGDIAEGYSVSREKKESFPLTVTSAQKNPTAFYLCASSIGQGFSPLHFGNGTRLTVT.

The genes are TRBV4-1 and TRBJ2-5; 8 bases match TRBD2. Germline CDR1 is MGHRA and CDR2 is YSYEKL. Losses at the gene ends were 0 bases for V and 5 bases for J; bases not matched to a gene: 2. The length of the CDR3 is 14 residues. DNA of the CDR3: TGCGCCAGCAGCCAAGATCGGGGGGGTGAGACCCAGTACTTC. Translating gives CASSQDRGGETQYF.

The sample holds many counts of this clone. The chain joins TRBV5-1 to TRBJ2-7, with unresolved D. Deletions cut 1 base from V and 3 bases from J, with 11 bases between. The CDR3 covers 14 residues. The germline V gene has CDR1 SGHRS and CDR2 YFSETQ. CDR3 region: CASSLNTDDYEQYF. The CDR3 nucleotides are TGCGCCAGCAGCTTGAACACAGATGACTACGAGCAGTACTTC.

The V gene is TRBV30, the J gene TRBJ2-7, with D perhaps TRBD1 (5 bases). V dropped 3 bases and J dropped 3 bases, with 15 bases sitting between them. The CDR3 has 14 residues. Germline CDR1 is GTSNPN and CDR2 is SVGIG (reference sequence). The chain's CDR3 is CAWSVGGQIYEQYF. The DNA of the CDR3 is TGTGCCTGGAGCGTGGGCGGACAAATCTACGAGCAGTACTTC.

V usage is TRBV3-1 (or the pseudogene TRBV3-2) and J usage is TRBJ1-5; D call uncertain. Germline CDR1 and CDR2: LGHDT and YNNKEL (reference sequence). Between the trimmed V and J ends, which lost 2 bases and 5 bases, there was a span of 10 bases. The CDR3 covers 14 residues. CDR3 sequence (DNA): TGTGCCAGCAGCCAACGACACTGGGATCAGCCCCAGCATTTT. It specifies CASSQRHWDQPQHF.

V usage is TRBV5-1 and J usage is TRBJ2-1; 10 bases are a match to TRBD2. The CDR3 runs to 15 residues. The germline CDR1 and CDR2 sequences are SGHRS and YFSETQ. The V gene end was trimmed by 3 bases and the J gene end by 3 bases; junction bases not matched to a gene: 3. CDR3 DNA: TGCGCCAGCAGCTACCGGACTAGCGGCTACAATGAGCAGTTCTTC. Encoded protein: CASSYRTSGYNEQFF.

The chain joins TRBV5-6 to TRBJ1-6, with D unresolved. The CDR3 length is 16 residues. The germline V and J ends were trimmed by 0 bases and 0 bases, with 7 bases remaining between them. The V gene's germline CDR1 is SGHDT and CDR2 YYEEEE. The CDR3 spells CASSLEHFSYNSPLHF. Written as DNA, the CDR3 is TGTGCCAGCAGCTTGGAACATTTCTCCTATAATTCACCCCTCCACTTT.

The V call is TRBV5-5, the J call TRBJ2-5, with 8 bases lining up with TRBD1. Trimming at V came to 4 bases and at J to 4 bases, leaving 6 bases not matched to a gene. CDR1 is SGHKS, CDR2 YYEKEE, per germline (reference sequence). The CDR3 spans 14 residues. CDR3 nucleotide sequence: TGTGCCAGCAGCCGACAGGGGAAGGGAGAGACCCAGTACTTC. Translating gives CASSRQGKGETQYF.

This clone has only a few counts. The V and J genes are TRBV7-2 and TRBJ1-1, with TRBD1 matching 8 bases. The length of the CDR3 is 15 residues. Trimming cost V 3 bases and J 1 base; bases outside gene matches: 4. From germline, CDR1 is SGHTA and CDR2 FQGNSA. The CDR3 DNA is TGTGCCAGCAGCTTGGACAGGGTTCGGAACACTGAAGCTTTCTTT. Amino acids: CASSLDRVRNTEAFF.

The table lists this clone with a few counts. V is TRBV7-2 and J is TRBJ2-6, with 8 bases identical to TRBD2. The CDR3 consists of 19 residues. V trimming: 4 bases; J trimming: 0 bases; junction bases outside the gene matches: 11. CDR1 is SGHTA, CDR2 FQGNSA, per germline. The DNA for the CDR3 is TGTGCCAGCAGCTCCTCGGGAGGGCGGGTCAGCTCTGGGGCCAACGTCCTGACTTTC. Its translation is CASSSSGGRVSSGANVLTF.

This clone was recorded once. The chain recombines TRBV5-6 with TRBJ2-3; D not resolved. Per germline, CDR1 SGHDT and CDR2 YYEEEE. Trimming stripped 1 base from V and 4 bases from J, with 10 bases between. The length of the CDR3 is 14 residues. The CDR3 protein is CASSLTGLSDTQYF. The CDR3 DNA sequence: TGTGCCAGCAGCTTGACGGGTTTATCAGATACGCAGTATTTT.